Detailed here is one T cell receptor beta chain. Its target is not known. This record comes from a study of CD8 T cells in Susac syndrome. Germline-derived CDR1 and CDR2 are MNHEY and SVGAGI. This CDR3 is built from 19 residues. V was clipped by 3 bases and J by 0 bases; unmatched bases: 9. Study-level points and caveats: The study's TCR sequencing and HLA analysis drew on a certain number of individuals. That number was acknowledged as relatively small.

The RNA, about 0.45 to 1 ug, was put through reverse transcription using random hexamers. TCRdb itself ran the immunoSEQ multiplex PCR reads through MiXCR, one entry per CDR3 protein. This table has about 150,000 distinct CDR3 sequences, about 96% appearing once. Sequencing used CD4+ T cells from PBMCs. This chain connects TRBV6-5 to TRBJ2-1; TRBD2 matches at 12 bases. This clonotype was sampled from a human donor with Susac syndrome. The DNA for the CDR3 is TGTGCCAGCAGTTATACCGGGACTAGCGGGTTGAGCTCCTACAATGAGCAGTTCTTC. This gives the protein CASSYTGTSGLSSYNEQFF.